The sequence of this TCR beta chain was determined in a study of blood T cell repertoires in COVID-19 (dated by TCRdb to 2020 to 2021). As for the study more broadly: Samples covering the acute and convalescent phases of COVID-19 were provided by collaborators in the United States, Italy and Spain. The prospective study material was composed of cDNA or gDNA derived from T cells, B-cell-depleted T cells, or PBMCs. The dataset comprised deeply sampled blood TCRbeta repertoires from subjects exposed to, actively infected with, or recovered from COVID-19. The repertoires were released in a freely available public database intended as a resource for research on the immune response to SARS-CoV-2. Samples came from the ongoing ImmuneRACE study (first 160 participants) plus 1,254 subjects from 6 global collaborators. The sample metadata nearly always contained a de-identified subject ID, COVID-19 status, age in years and sex. Where available, HLA class I and class II types were taken from metadata supplied by the sample provider and were not determined by assay-based typing.

The immunoSEQ Assay, a bias-controlled multiplex PCR, was used to amplify TCRbeta CDR3 regions from genomic DNA. Processing in the source paper ran as follows. Within the assay, amplification of reference gene primers was used to estimate how many nucleated cells each sample contained. Sequence reads were collapsed and filtered to measure the absolute abundance of every unique TCRbeta CDR3 rearrangement. Productive Simpson clonality was computed per sample as the square root of Simpson's diversity index over productive rearrangements. TCRdb took this table from immuneACCESS and kept in-frame rearrangements with V and J called. Such tables lack part of the clones; where checked against another copy, unresolved V genes explain under half of the gap, and the rest is unexplained. The V and J calls and clone size come from that table; D and trimming were worked out from the DNA. Present in this sample are about 160,000 clones, around 85% of which were seen just once. 3.5% to 4.5% of the sample rests with the top ten.

Concerning this clone: The antigen it binds to is not known. The input lacks base qualities; no much larger clone sits a single base away.

The collaborating institutions used their own protocols to collect whole blood in K2EDTA tubes. For TCRbeta analysis, collaborators shipped samples as frozen whole blood, isolated PBMCs, or DNA extracted from either of those sample types. Broad study findings and their caveats: Clinical and demographic metadata were provided uncurated, with the amount varying by source and participant.

Sequencing was performed on peripheral blood. This receptor was taken from a woman aged 70-85 years with acute or convalescent COVID-19.

The CDR3 has the sequence CSANRRQANTEAFF. The DNA sequence reads TGCAGCGCTAACAGACGACAAGCGAACACTGAAGCTTTCTTT. In this chain, TRBV29-1 is recombined with TRBJ1-1, with the D gene call left open. The CDR3 holds 14 amino acids from the cysteine to the phenylalanine. The entry retains the CDR3 DNA only, 42 bases that are in frame from base 1. Looking up the germline V gene yields CDR1 SQVTM and CDR2 ANQGSEA. V drops 7 bases and J drops 1 base, leaving 16 bases in between.